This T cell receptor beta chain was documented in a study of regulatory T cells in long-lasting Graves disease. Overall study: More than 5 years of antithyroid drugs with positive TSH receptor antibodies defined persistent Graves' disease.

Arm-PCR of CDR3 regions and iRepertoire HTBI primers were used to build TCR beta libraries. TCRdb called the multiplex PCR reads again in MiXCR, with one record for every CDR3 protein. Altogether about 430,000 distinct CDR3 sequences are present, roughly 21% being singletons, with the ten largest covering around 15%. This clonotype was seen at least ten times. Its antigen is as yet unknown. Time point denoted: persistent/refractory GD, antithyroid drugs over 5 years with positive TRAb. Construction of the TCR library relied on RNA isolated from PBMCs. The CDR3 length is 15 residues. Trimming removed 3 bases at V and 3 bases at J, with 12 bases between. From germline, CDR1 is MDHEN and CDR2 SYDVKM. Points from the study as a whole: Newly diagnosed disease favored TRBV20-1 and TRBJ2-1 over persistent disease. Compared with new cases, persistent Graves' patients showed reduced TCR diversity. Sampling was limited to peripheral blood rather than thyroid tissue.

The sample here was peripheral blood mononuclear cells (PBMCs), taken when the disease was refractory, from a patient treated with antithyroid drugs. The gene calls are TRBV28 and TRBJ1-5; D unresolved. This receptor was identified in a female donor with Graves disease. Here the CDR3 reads CASSFGRRINQPQHF. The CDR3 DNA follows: TGTGCCAGCAGTTTTGGAAGGCGTATCAATCAGCCCCAGCATTTT.